This T cell receptor (beta chain) originates from a study of blood T cells in healthy people across ages. Study results and caveats: One million T cells yielded diversity estimates that were considered underestimates. There were more naive CD4+ cells and higher diversity in long-lived donors than in aged donors.

The second PCR ran about 6 to 12 cycles with a sample-barcoded 5' primer and J-beta primers. TCRdb re-analysed the 5' RACE reads in MiXCR, keeping a single row per CDR3 protein. This repertoire shows fewer than 1,000,000 distinct CDR3 sequences, under 55% found once; its top ten account for roughly 18%. Notes on this clonotype: Its target is unknown.

Donors ranged from roughly 6 to 90 years old and were healthy Caucasians in Russia. V was clipped by 3 bases and J by 1 base; unmatched bases: 3. CDR3 size: 16 residues. From germline, CDR1 is SGHRS and CDR2 YFSETQ. The V and J genes are TRBV5-1 and TRBJ2-5; 13 bases agree with TRBD2. This receptor was identified in a man aged 55 to 70 in good health. The sample comprised blood. CDR3 region: CASSSGLAGAQETQYF. In nucleotides, the CDR3 is TGCGCCAGCAGCTCAGGACTAGCGGGGGCCCAAGAGACCCAGTACTTC. The whole variable domain, remainder taken from reference TRBV5-1 and TRBJ2-5, is KAGVTQTPRYLIKTRGQQVTLSCSPISGHRSVSWYQQTPGQGLQFLFEYFSETQRNKGNFPGRFSGRQFSNSRSEMNVSTLELGDSALYLCASSSGLAGAQETQYFGPGTRLLVL.